These 5 T cell receptor beta chains were sequenced from one sample in a study of PD-1 blockade in classical Hodgkin lymphoma (dated by TCRdb to 2019 to 2021). Library preparation used the immunoSEQ multiplex PCR assay. Held by TCRdb, this immuneACCESS table contains in-frame sequences only and omits some clones. Under half of the omission traces to an unresolved V gene where checked; the cause of the rest is unknown. Across this sample there are about 85,000 clones, with about nine tenths seen only once. The ten largest clones capture under 3.5% of the sample. Taken with the paper, the label for time point translates to: cycle 4 day 1 (C4D1), after 6 weeks of nivolumab. All trial patients had relapsed after autologous stem cell transplantation, with cohorts A, B and C differing in prior brentuximab vedotin exposure. The sequenced sample was peripheral blood mononuclear cells (PBMCs), obtained before the fourth cycle of nivolumab. These receptors came from a human donor with classical Hodgkin lymphoma.

The chain has TRBV27 and TRBJ2-6; D gene uncertain. The germline V gene encodes CDR1 MNHEY and CDR2 SMNVEV (reference sequence). The ends were cut back, 3 bases at V and 2 bases at J, with 5 bases in the middle. The CDR3 consists of 14 residues. The CDR3 region is CASSFRAGANVLTF. In nucleotides, the CDR3 is TGTGCCAGCAGTTTCCGGGCTGGGGCCAACGTCCTGACTTTC.

The chain couples TRBV21-1 to TRBJ2-2; TRBD1, as called in the table, went unchecked against the DNA. TRBV21-1 is flagged as a pseudogene. The CDR3 totals 14 residues. The CDR3 DNA is TGTGCCAGCAACGTGACAGGGAACACCGGGGAGCTGTTTTTT. This encodes CASNVTGNTGELFF.

The chain combines TRBV27 with TRBJ1-2, with 9 positions matching TRBD1. The CDR3 extends over 14 amino acids. Germline V gene sequence: CDR1 MNHEY, CDR2 SMNVEV (reference sequence). V lost 2 bases, J lost 6 bases, and 4 bases stayed unmatched. The CDR3 sequence: CASSLLDRGHGYTF. CDR3 in DNA: TGTGCCAGCAGTTTACTGGACAGGGGCCATGGCTACACCTTC.

The chain has TRBV6-1 and TRBJ2-1; the match to TRBD2 covers 8 bases. Germline lookup yields CDR1 MNHNS and CDR2 SASEGT. This CDR3 has 17 amino acids. V shed 4 bases, J shed 4 bases, and the junction held 12 bases outside the gene matches. The CDR3 protein is CASSVLAGRSSYNEQFF. The CDR3 DNA sequence: TGTGCCAGCAGTGTATTAGCGGGGCGTTCCTCATACAATGAGCAGTTCTTC.

V usage is TRBV6-6 and J usage is TRBJ2-6; D unresolved. Germline CDR1 and CDR2: MNHNY and SVGAGI (reference sequence). V dropped 5 bases and J dropped 0 bases, with 8 bases sitting between them. The CDR3 is made up of 15 amino acids. CDR3 sequence reads: CASSPLFSGANVLTF. CDR3 DNA sequence: TGTGCCAGCAGTCCTTTATTCTCTGGGGCCAACGTCCTGACTTTC.